This T cell receptor (beta chain) was retrieved from a study of identical twins. The study's findings and limits: Invariant T cells like MAIT and iNKT could partly confound the zero-insertion analyses. Carriage of fewer insertions was seen in abundant cord blood beta clonotypes, whereas memory repertoires showed none.

Trimming shortened V by 1 base and J by 4 bases, and 10 bases separated the two germline ends. This CDR3 has 13 residues. The germline gives CDR1 DFQATT, CDR2 SNEGSKA (reference sequence). Each CDR3 protein gets one entry after TCRdb re-called the 5' RACE reads with MiXCR. The sample records approximately 500,000 distinct CDR3 sequences, roughly 15% being singletons. Many counts were recorded for this clonotype. Its target is unknown. These records were also assigned to another study, of yellow fever vaccine responses in identical twins.

The chain has TRBV20-1 and TRBJ2-5, with D possibly TRBD2 on 5 matching bases. The sequence came from a woman under 30 in good health. The sample comprised CD4+ T cells sorted from blood. CDR3 residues: CSARALSGETQYF. DNA of the CDR3: TGCAGTGCTAGAGCCCTCAGCGGAGAGACCCAGTACTTC.